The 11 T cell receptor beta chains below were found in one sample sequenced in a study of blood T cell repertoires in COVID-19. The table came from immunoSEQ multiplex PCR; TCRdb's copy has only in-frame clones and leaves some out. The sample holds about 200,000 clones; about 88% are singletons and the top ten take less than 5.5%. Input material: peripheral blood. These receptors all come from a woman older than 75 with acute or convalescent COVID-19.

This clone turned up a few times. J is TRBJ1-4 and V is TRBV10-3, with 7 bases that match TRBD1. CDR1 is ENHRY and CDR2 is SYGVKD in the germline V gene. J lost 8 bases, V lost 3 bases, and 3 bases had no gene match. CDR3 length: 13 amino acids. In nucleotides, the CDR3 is TGTGCCATCAGTGAACAGGGGACGGAAAAACTGTTTTTT. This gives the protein CAISEQGTEKLFF.

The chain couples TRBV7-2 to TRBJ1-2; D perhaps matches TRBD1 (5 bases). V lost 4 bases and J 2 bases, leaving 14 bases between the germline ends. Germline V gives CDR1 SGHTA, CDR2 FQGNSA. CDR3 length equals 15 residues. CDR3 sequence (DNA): TGTGCCAGCAGCTCCGGGGGGGTCCAGAACTATGGCTACACCTTC. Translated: CASSSGGVQNYGYTF. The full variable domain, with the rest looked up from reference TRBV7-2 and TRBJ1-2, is GAGVSQSPSNKVTEKGKDVELRCDPISGHTALYWYRQSLGQGLEFLIYFQGNSAPDKSGLPSDRFSAERTGGSVSTLTIQRTQQEDSAVYLCASSSGGVQNYGYTFGSGTRLTVV.

CDR3 residues: CAISGTGDAEAFF. CDR3 DNA: TGTGCCATCAGTGGGACAGGGGATGCTGAAGCTTTCTTT. This rearrangement joins TRBV10-3 to TRBJ1-1; the match to TRBD1 covers 9 bases. Germline CDR1 ENHRY, CDR2 SYGVKD. The CDR3 spans 13 residues. Germline trimming cut 4 bases from V and 6 bases from J; bases unmatched to any gene: 3.

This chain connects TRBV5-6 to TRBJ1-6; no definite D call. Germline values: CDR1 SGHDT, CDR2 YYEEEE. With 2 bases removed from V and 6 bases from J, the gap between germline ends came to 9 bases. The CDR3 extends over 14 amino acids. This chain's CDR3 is CASSLTVFNSPLHF. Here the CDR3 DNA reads TGTGCCAGCAGCTTAACAGTCTTTAATTCACCCCTCCACTTT.

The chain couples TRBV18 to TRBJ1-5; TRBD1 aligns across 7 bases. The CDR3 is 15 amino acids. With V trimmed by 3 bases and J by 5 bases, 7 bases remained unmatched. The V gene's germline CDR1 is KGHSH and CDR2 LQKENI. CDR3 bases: TGTGCCAGCTCACCCTCCCAGGGGGTCGATCAGCCCCAGCATTTT. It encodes CASSPSQGVDQPQHF.

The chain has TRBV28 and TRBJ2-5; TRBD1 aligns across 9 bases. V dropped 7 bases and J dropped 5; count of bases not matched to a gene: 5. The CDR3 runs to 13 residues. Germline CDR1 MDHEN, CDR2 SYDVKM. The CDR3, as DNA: TGTGCCAGCAAACAGGGGGCACGGGAGACCCAGTACTTC. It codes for CASKQGARETQYF.

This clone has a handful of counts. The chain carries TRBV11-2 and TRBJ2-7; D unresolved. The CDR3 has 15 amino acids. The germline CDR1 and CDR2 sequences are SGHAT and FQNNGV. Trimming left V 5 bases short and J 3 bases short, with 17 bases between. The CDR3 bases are TGTGCCAGCAGCACCTTGTACGTGCGCAACTACGAGCAGTACTTC. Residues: CASSTLYVRNYEQYF.

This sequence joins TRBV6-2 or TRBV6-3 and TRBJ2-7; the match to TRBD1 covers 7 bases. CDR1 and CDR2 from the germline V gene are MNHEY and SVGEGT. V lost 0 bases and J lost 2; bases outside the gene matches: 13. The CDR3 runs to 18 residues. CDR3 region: CASSYSIRDSRKTYEQYF. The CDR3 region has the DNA TGTGCCAGCAGTTACTCTATCCGGGACAGCAGGAAAACCTACGAGCAGTACTTC.

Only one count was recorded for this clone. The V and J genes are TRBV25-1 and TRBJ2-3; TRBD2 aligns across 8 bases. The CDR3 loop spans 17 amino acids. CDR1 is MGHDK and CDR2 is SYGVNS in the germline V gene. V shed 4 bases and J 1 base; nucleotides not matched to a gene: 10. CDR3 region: CASSGGSGTGGTDTQYF. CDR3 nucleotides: TGTGCCAGCAGTGGGGGTAGCGGGACGGGGGGCACAGATACGCAGTATTTT.

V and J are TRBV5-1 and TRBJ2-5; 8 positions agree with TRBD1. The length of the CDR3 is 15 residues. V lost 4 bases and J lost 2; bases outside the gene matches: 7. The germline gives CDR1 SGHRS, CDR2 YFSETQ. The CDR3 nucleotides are TGCGCCAGCAGCACTCAGGGGGCCCCACAAGAGACCCAGTACTTC. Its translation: CASSTQGAPQETQYF.

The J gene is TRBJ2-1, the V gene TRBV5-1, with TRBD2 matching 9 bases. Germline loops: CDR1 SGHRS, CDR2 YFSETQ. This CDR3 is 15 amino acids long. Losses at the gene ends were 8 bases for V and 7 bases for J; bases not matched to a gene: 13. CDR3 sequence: CASVEVAGVSNEQFF. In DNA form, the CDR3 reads TGCGCCAGTGTCGAGGTAGCGGGAGTGTCTAATGAGCAGTTCTTC. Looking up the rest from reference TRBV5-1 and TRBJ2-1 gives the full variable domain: KAGVTQTPRYLIKTRGQQVTLSCSPISGHRSVSWYQQTPGQGLQFLFEYFSETQRNKGNFPGRFSGRQFSNSRSEMNVSTLELGDSALYLCASVEVAGVSNEQFFGPGTRLTVL.